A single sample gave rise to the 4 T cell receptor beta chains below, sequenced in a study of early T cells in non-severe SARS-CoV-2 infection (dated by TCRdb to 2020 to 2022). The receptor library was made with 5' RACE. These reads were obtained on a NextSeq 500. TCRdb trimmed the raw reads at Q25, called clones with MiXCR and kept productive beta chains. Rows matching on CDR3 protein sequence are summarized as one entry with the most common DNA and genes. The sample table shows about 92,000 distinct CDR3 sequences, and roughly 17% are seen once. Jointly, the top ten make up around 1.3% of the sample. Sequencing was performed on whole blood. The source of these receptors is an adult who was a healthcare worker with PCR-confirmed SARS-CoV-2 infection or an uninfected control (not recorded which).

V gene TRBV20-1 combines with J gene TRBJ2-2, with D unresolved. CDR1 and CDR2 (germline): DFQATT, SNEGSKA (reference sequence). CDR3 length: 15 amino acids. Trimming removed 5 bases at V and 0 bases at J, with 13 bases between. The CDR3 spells CSARKVGSNTGELFF. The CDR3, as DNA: TGCAGTGCTCGAAAAGTAGGGTCGAACACCGGGGAGCTGTTTTTT.

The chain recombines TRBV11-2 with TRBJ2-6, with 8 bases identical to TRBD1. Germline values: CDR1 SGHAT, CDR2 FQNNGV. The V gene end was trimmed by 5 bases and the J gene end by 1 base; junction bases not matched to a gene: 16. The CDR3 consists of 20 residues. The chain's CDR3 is CASSQRSRTGMKSGANVLTF. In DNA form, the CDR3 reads TGTGCCAGCAGCCAACGATCAAGGACAGGGATGAAATCTGGGGCCAACGTCCTGACTTTC.

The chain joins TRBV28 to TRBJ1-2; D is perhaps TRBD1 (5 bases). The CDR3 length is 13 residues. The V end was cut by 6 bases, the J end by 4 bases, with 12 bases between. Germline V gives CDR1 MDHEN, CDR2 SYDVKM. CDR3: CASRSGPAYGYTF. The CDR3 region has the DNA TGTGCCAGCAGATCAGGGCCCGCCTATGGCTACACCTTC.

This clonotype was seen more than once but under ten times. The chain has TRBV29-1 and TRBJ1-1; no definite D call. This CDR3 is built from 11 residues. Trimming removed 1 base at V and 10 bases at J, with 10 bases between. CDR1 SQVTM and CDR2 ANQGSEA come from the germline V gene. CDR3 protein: CSVEAGRGAFF. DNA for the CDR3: TGCAGCGTTGAAGCGGGGAGAGGAGCTTTCTTT.